Each of the 15 T cell receptor beta chains below was sequenced from the same sample in a study of shared clonotypes between healthy human individuals. Sequencing used immunoSEQ multiplex PCR; TCRdb keeps in-frame clones, though not all of them. The table shows 470,000 or so clones, with about 84% occurring only once. The sequenced sample was PBMCs. These receptors were taken from a woman aged 40-49 years in good health. Some clones in this sample may be carry-over from other donors' samples.

Regarding this clone: It is likely a read error: a sequence one base away is far more abundant. Other DNA sequences in the sample encode the same CDR3. The rearrangement uses TRBV6-4 and TRBJ2-2, with 7 bases aligning to TRBD2. This CDR3 has 15 amino acids. The germline V gene has CDR1 MRHNA and CDR2 SNTAGT. The CDR3 is CASSEGGGDTGELFF. DNA for the CDR3: TGTGCCAGCAGTGAAGGCGGGGGAGATACCGGGGAGCTGTTTTTC.

This chain connects TRBV6-4 to TRBJ2-1, with TRBD1 matching over 7 bases. Trimming took 3 bases from V and 5 from J; bases not matched to a gene: 7. CDR1 MRHNA and CDR2 SNTAGT come from the germline V gene. The CDR3 length is 15 residues. The CDR3 region is CASSETGEGNNEQFF. The DNA of the CDR3 is TGTGCCAGCAGTGAAACAGGGGAAGGGAACAATGAGCAGTTCTTC.

This clone was seen just once. The chain has TRBV2 and TRBJ2-2, with D possibly TRBD1 on 5 matching bases. CDR1 and CDR2 from the germline V gene are SNHLY and FYNNEI. Trimming cost V 3 bases and J 7 bases, with 12 bases left between them. The CDR3 runs 14 residues. CDR3 nucleotide sequence: TGTGCCAGCAGTGATCAGGGAATAATCGGGGAGCTGTTTTTT. It codes for CASSDQGIIGELFF.

This clone showed up many times. V is TRBV7-2 and J is TRBJ2-3, with unresolved D. V lost 1 base to trimming and J lost 2 bases, with 4 bases between them. The CDR3 consists of 13 residues. The germline gives CDR1 SGHTA, CDR2 FQGNSA. The CDR3 DNA follows: TGTGCCAGCAGCTTAGTGAACACAGATACGCAGTATTTT. Translated: CASSLVNTDTQYF.

On this clone itself: A far larger clone differs by one base, so this is likely a read error. The identical CDR3 is also encoded by other nucleotide sequences in the sample. The chain uses TRBV4-3 and TRBJ1-2; D uncertain. Trimming pared 9 bases from V and 0 bases from J, leaving 11 bases between. There are 13 residues in the CDR3. Germline loops: CDR1 LGHNA, CDR2 YSLEER. The CDR3 protein is CASSRTANYGYTF. Here the CDR3 DNA reads TGCGCCAGTAGCAGGACGGCTAACTATGGCTACACCTTC.

Notes on this clone: The likely explanation is a read error, given a far larger clone one base away. This sample includes further DNA sequences coding for the same CDR3. This chain joins TRBV29-1 and TRBJ2-1, with 9 bases identical to TRBD2. The V gene end was trimmed by 1 base and the J gene end by 4 bases; junction bases not matched to a gene: 5. The CDR3 runs 15 residues. Germline-derived CDR1 and CDR2 are SQVTM and ANQGSEA. The CDR3 sequence: CSVEVLAGLYNEQFF. The CDR3 DNA reads as TGCAGCGTTGAAGTGCTAGCGGGGTTGTACAATGAGCAGTTCTTC.

This clone was observed a handful of times. The rearrangement uses TRBV10-1 and TRBJ1-1, with D uncertain. V was cut by 6 bases and J by 11 bases, with 13 bases left in between. Per germline, CDR1 WNHNN and CDR2 SYGVQD (reference sequence). The CDR3 loop spans 11 amino acids. CDR3 residues: CASSSRPGAFF. Written as DNA, the CDR3 is TGCGCCAGCAGCTCCCGCCCGGGGGCTTTCTTT.

Concerning this clone: Germline is not matched at one junction end, which may reflect a read error. The chain carries TRBV5-4 and TRBJ1-4; possibly TRBD1 for D (5 bases). Germline CDR1 reads SGHNT; CDR2 reads YYREEE (reference sequence). This CDR3 is built from 15 residues. CDR3 nucleotide sequence: TGCGCCAGCAGCCAAGATACGGGACCTAATGAAAAACTGTTTTTT. Translated, it gives CASSQDTGPNEKLFF.

J is TRBJ2-1 and V is TRBV6-5; D is perhaps TRBD2 (6 bases). Germline V gives CDR1 MNHEY, CDR2 SVGAGI. Trimming pared 1 base from V and 2 bases from J, leaving 12 bases between. The CDR3 runs to 16 residues. DNA of the CDR3: TGTGCCAGCAGTTACTTACGCGGGACTGCCTACAATGAGCAGTTCTTC. Protein sequence: CASSYLRGTAYNEQFF.

DNA of the CDR3: TGTGCCTGGGCTAACAGGGGAGGGAGGACTGAAGCTTTCTTT. The encoded protein is CAWANRGGRTEAFF. This chain uses TRBV30 with TRBJ1-1; TRBD1 aligns across 7 bases. The length of the CDR3 is 14 residues. Per germline, CDR1 GTSNPN and CDR2 SVGIG (reference sequence). V lost 5 bases and J lost 5; bases outside the gene matches: 11.

The CDR3 loop reads CASSGPGRTNTEAFF. The CDR3 DNA reads as TGTGCCAGCAGTGGTCCGGGACGGACGAACACTGAAGCTTTCTTT. The chain recombines TRBV25-1 with TRBJ1-1; maybe TRBD1 (5 bases). Germline V gene data show CDR1 as MGHDK and CDR2 as SYGVNS. The CDR3 runs to 15 residues. The germline V and J ends were trimmed by 4 bases and 1 base, with 13 bases remaining between them.

The chain combines TRBV11-2 with TRBJ2-7; D call uncertain. V lost 2 bases to trimming and J lost 6 bases, with 14 bases between them. The germline CDR1 and CDR2 sequences are SGHAT and FQNNGV. The CDR3 totals 14 residues. The CDR3 coding sequence is TGTGCCAGCAGCTTAAGGATTTTGGTGGGCGAGCAGTACTTC. This gives the protein CASSLRILVGEQYF.

This clone was seen once. A far larger clone differs by one base, so this is likely a read error. The chain combines TRBV30 with TRBJ2-3; 7 bases map to TRBD2. Germline V gene data show CDR1 as GTSNPN and CDR2 as SVGIG (reference sequence). The CDR3 loop spans 12 amino acids. The CDR3 protein is CVWSIGLVGSSF. DNA for the CDR3: TGTGTCTGGAGTATAGGACTAGTAGGTTCTTCTTTT.

The chain joins TRBV28 to TRBJ2-5; D ambiguous. Germline CDR1 reads MDHEN; CDR2 reads SYDVKM. V lost 4 bases and J 7 bases, leaving 10 bases between the germline ends. The CDR3 is 12 residues long. CDR3 amino acids: CASSSYSSTQYF. The DNA of the CDR3 is TGTGCCAGCAGTTCTTACTCGTCGACCCAGTACTTC.

In the case of this clone: A far larger clone is one nucleotide away, so this likely arose from a read error. Other DNA sequences in the sample encode the same CDR3. The chain joins TRBV19 to TRBJ2-7; D tentatively reads TRBD1 or TRBD2 (5 bases each). CDR3 length: 16 residues. The germline V gene has CDR1 LNHDA and CDR2 SQIVND (reference sequence). Here the CDR3 DNA reads TGCGCCAGCAGTACCCTAGACGGGGCACAGACCTACGAGCAGTACTTC. Translated, it gives CASSTLDGAQTYEQYF.